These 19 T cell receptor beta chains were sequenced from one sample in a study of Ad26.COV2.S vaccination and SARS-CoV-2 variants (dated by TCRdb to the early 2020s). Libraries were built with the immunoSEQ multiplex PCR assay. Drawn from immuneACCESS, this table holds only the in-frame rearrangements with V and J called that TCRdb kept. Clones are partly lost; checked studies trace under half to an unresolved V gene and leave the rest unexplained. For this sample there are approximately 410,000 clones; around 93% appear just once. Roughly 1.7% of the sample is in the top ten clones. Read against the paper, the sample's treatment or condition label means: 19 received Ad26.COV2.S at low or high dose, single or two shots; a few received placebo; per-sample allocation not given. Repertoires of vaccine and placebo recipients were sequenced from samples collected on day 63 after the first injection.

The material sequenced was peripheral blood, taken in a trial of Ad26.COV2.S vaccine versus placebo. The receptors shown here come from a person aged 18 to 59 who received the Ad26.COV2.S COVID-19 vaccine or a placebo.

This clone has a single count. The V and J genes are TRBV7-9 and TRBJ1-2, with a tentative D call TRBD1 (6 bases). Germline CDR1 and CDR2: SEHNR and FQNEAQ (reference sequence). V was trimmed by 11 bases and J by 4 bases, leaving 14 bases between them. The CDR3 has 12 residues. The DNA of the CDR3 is TGTGCCGGGGACCTAGGGGGCTATGGCTACACCTTC. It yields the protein CAGDLGGYGYTF. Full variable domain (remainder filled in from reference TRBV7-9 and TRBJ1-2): DTGVSQNPRHKITKRGQNVTFRCDPISEHNRLYWYRQTLGQGPEFLTYFQNEAQLEKSRLLSDRFSAERPKGSFSTLEIQRTEQGDSAMYLCAGDLGGYGYTFGSGTRLTVV.

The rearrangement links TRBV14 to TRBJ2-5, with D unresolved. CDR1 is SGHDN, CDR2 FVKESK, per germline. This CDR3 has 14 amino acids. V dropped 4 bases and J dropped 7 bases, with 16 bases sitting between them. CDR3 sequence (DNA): TGTGCCAGCAGCCCCGGCGACACCCCATCGACCCAGTACTTC. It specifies CASSPGDTPSTQYF.

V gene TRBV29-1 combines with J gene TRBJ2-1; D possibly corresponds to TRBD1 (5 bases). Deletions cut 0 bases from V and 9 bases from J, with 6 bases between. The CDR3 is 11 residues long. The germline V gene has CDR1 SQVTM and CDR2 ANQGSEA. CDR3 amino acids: CSVEDRGEQFF. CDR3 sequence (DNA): TGCAGCGTTGAAGATAGGGGTGAGCAGTTCTTC.

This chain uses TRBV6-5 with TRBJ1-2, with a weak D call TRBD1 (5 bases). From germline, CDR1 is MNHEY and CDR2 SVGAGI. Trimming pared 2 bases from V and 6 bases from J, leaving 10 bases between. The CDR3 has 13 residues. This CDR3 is CASSYRAGNGYTF. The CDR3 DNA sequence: TGTGCCAGCAGTTACAGGGCAGGGAATGGCTACACCTTC.

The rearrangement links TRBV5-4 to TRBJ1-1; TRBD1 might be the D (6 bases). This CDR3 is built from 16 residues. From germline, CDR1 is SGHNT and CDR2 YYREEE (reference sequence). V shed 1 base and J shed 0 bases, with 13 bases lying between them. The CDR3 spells CASSLTGGRVNTEAFF. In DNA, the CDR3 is TGTGCCAGCAGCTTGACTGGGGGCAGGGTGAACACTGAAGCTTTCTTT.

This CDR3 is CASSYKGPGYTF. The CDR3 DNA follows: TGTGCCAGCAGTTATAAGGGACCTGGCTACACCTTC. The chain couples TRBV6-6 to TRBJ1-2, with D possibly matching TRBD1 (5 bases). The V end was cut by 3 bases, the J end by 7 bases, with 9 bases between. This CDR3 region has 12 residues. Germline V lookup: CDR1 MNHNY, CDR2 SVGAGI (reference sequence).

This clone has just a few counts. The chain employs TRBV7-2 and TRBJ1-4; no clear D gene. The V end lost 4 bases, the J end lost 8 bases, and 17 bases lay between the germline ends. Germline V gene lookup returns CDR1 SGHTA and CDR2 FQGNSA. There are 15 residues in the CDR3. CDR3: CASSSPGKVGEKLFF. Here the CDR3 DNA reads TGTGCCAGCAGCTCTCCGGGGAAAGTAGGAGAAAAACTGTTTTTT.

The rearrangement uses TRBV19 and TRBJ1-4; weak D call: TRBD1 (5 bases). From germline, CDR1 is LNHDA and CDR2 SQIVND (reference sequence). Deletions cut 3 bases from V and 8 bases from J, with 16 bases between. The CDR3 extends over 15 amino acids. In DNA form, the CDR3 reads TGTGCCAGTAGTATGAGGCAGGGATCGGACGAAAAACTGTTTTTT. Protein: CASSMRQGSDEKLFF.

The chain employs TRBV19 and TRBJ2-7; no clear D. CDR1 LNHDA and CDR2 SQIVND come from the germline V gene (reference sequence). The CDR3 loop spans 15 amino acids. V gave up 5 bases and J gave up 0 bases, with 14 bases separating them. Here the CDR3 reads CASSAQGYPSYEQYF. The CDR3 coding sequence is TGTGCCAGTAGTGCGCAAGGGTATCCCTCCTACGAGCAGTACTTC.

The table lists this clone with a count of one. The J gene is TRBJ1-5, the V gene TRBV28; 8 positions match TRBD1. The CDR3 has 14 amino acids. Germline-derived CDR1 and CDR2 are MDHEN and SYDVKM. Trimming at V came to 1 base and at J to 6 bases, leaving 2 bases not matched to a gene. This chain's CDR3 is CASSLSQGAQPQHF. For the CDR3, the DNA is TGTGCCAGCAGTTTATCGCAGGGGGCTCAGCCCCAGCATTTT.

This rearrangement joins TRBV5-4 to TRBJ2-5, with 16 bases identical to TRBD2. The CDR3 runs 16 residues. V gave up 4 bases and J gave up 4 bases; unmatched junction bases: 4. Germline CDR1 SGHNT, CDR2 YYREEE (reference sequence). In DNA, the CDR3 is TGTGCCAGCAGCGGGACTAGCGGGGGGGCCGGAGAGACCCAGTACTTC. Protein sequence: CASSGTSGGAGETQYF. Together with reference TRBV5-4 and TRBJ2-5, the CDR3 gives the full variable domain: ETGVTQSPTHLIKTRGQQVTLRCSSQSGHNTVSWYQQALGQGPQFIFQYYREEENGRGNFPPRFSGLQFPNYSSELNVNALELDDSALYLCASSGTSGGAGETQYFGPGTRLLVL.

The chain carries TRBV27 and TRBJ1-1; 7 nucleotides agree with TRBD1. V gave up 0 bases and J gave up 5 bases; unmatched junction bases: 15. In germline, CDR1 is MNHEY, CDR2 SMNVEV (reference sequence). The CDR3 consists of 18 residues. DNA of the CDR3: TGTGCCAGCAGTTTATCGCAAAGGGGGCTGATCCAGAAAACTGAAGCTTTCTTT. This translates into CASSLSQRGLIQKTEAFF.

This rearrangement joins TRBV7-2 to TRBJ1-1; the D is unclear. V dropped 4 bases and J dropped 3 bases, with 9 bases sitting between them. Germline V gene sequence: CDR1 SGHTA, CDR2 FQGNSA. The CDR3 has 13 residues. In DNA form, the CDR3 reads TGTGCCAGCAGCTCGAGGGTTGACACTGAAGCTTTCTTT. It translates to CASSSRVDTEAFF.

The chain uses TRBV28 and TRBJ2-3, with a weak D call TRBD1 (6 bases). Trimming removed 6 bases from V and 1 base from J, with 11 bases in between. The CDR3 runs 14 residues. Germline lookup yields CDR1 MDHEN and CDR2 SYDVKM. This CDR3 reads CASRSSGGTDTQYF. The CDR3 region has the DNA TGTGCCAGCAGGAGCTCAGGGGGCACAGATACGCAGTATTTT.

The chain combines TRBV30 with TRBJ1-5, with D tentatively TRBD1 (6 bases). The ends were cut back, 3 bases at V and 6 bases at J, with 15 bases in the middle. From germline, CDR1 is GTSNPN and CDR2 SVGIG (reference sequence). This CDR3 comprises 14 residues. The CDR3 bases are TGTGCCTGGAGCGACCAGGGGCTCGGTCAGCCCCAGCATTTT. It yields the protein CAWSDQGLGQPQHF.

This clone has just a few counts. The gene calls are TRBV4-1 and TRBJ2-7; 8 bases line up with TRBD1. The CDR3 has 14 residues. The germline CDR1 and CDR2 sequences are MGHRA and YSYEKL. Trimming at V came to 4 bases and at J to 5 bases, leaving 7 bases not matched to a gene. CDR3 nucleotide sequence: TGCGCCAGCAGCCGGACAGGGCGAGACGACGAGCAGTACTTC. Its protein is CASSRTGRDDEQYF.

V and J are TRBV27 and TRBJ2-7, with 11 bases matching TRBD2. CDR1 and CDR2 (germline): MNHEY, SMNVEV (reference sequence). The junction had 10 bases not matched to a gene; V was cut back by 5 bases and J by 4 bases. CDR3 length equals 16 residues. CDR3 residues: CASSILSGGADYEQYF. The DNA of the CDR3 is TGTGCCAGCAGTATACTTAGCGGGGGGGCCGATTACGAGCAGTACTTC.

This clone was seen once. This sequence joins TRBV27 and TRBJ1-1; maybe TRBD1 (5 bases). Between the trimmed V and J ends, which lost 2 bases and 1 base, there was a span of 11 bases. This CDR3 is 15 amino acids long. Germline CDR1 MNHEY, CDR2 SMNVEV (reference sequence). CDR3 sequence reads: CASSLMSQGNTEAFF. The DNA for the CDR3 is TGTGCCAGCAGTTTAATGAGTCAGGGGAACACTGAAGCTTTCTTT.

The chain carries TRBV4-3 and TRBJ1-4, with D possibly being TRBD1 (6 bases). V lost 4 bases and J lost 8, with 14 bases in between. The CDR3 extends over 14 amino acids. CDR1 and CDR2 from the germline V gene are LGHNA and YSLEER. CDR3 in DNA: TGCGCCAGCAGCCGGGGGCGCCAGTTAGAAAAACTGTTTTTT. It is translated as CASSRGRQLEKLFF.